The 22 T cell receptor beta chains presented below share a single source sample, sequenced in a study of human T cells and chemical hapten exposure. Time point noted: pre-sensitization, week 0. The sample's treatment: therapeutic diphenylcyclopropenone sensitization with weekly scalp DPC. TCRdb processed the RACE reads anew with MiXCR; each CDR3 protein has one entry. The sample records about 93,000 distinct CDR3 sequences, 8.5% being singletons. Sequenced here: whole blood, sampled in connection with sensitization to the hapten diphenylcyclopropenone (DPC). Receptors originate from a man aged 35 to 55 with alopecia areata. Some clones in this sample may be carry-over from other donors' samples.

This clonotype has ten or more counts. V is TRBV24-1 and J is TRBJ2-7; D is unresolved. V was clipped by 3 bases and J by 3 bases, with 17 bases between them. The V gene's germline CDR1 is KGHDR and CDR2 SFDVKD. The CDR3 length is 16 residues. The CDR3 spells CATSDPRSKKFYEQYV. DNA for the CDR3: TGTGCCACCAGTGATCCTCGCTCAAAGAAGTTCTACGAGCAGTACGTC.

This clonotype has at least ten counts. The CDR3 DNA reads TGCAGCGTCGCGGGACTAGCGGAAAGCTACAATGAGCAGTTCTTC. It is translated as CSVAGLAESYNEQFF. The J gene is TRBJ2-1, the V gene TRBV29-1; 11 nucleotides match TRBD2. After removal of 6 bases from V and 3 bases from J, the junction contained 7 bases not matched to a gene. From germline, CDR1 is SQVTM and CDR2 ANQGSEA. This CDR3 region has 15 residues.

In its sample, this clonotype was seen many times. J is TRBJ2-3 and V is TRBV29-1; D is uncertain. The germline CDR1 and CDR2 sequences are SQVTM and ANQGSEA. The CDR3 is 13 residues long. The V gene lost 3 bases and the J gene lost 1 base, with 8 bases spanning the gap. Here the CDR3 reads CSVDTGRTDTQYF. In DNA form, the CDR3 reads TGCAGCGTTGATACCGGCCGCACAGATACGCAGTATTTT.

The chain couples TRBV28 to TRBJ2-1, with 13 bases lining up with TRBD2. Germline-derived CDR1 and CDR2 are MDHEN and SYDVKM. This CDR3 is 16 amino acids long. The J segment lost 9 bases and the V segment lost 1 base, leaving 6 bases of the junction unmatched. The CDR3 sequence: CASSLSWTSGSSEQFF. CDR3 nucleotides: TGTGCCAGCAGTTTATCCTGGACTAGCGGGAGTAGTGAGCAGTTCTTC.

Ten or more counts support this clonotype. V is TRBV6-2 or TRBV6-3 and J is TRBJ2-2; D not certain. Trimming pared 4 bases from V and 5 bases from J, leaving 17 bases between. CDR1 MNHEY and CDR2 SVGEGT come from the germline V gene. This CDR3 comprises 16 residues. CDR3 residues: CASSSVLAGTTGELFF. The CDR3 DNA reads as TGTGCCAGCAGTTCCGTCTTGGCAGGAACTACCGGGGAGCTGTTTTTT.

This chain uses TRBV7-6 with TRBJ2-1, with 9 positions matching TRBD2. The CDR3 covers 16 residues. Germline assignment: CDR1 SGHVS and CDR2 FNYEAQ. V dropped 0 bases and J dropped 4; count of bases not matched to a gene: 4. The CDR3 DNA is TGTGCCAGCAGCTTAGCCGGAGCGGGAGGTTACAATGAGCAGTTCTTC. Translating gives CASSLAGAGGYNEQFF.

The rearrangement uses TRBV7-3 and TRBJ2-3, with TRBD2 identical over 9 bases. The germline V gene has CDR1 SGHTA and CDR2 FQGTGA. CDR3 size: 17 residues. V lost 2 bases, J lost 2 bases, and 8 bases stayed unmatched. CDR3 DNA sequence: TGTGCCAGCAGCTTAGACCTGACTAGCGGATACACAGATACGCAGTATTTT. Translation gives CASSLDLTSGYTDTQYF.

V usage is TRBV7-9 and J usage is TRBJ1-3; 9 nucleotides line up with TRBD1. Losses at the gene ends were 11 bases for V and 3 bases for J; bases not matched to a gene: 8. The CDR3 consists of 14 residues. Germline V gene data show CDR1 as SEHNR and CDR2 as FQNEAQ (reference sequence). CDR3 sequence reads: CAGAQGAYGNTIYF. The CDR3, as DNA: TGTGCCGGAGCACAGGGGGCGTATGGAAACACCATATATTTT. The entire variable domain, with the rest obtained from reference TRBV7-9 and TRBJ1-3, is as follows: DTGVSQNPRHKITKRGQNVTFRCDPISEHNRLYWYRQTLGQGPEFLTYFQNEAQLEKSRLLSDRFSAERPKGSFSTLEIQRTEQGDSAMYLCAGAQGAYGNTIYFGEGSWLTVV.

V gene TRBV6-5 combines with J gene TRBJ2-1, with TRBD2 matching over 11 bases. The CDR3 has 15 residues. Germline loops: CDR1 MNHEY, CDR2 SVGAGI. After removal of 7 bases from V and 5 bases from J, the junction contained 7 bases not matched to a gene. The CDR3 loop reads CASNAGTSGNNEQFF. In nucleotides, the CDR3 is TGTGCCAGCAACGCCGGGACTAGCGGTAACAATGAGCAGTTCTTC.

The chain has TRBV29-1 and TRBJ2-5; D is possibly TRBD2 (6 bases). This CDR3 contains 12 residues. Germline-derived CDR1 and CDR2 are SQVTM and ANQGSEA. V dropped 2 bases and J dropped 9 bases, with 13 bases sitting between them. The CDR3 nucleotides are TGCAGCGTTGAAACGCCGGGGGAAGCCCAGTACTTC. Amino acid sequence: CSVETPGEAQYF.

The V call is TRBV20-1, the J call TRBJ2-3; 10 nucleotides agree with TRBD2. This CDR3 contains 14 residues. Germline trimming cut 5 bases from V and 1 base from J; bases unmatched to any gene: 3. Germline CDR1 reads DFQATT; CDR2 reads SNEGSKA (reference sequence). The CDR3 nucleotides are TGCAGTGCTGTCGGGACTAGCGGCACAGATACGCAGTATTTT. It codes for CSAVGTSGTDTQYF.

The rearrangement links TRBV5-5 to TRBJ1-4, with 7 bases lining up with TRBD1. The CDR3 covers 18 residues. Germline V CDR1 and CDR2: SGHKS, YYEKEE (reference sequence). V trimming: 2 bases; J trimming: 6 bases; junction bases outside the gene matches: 16. The CDR3 is CASSFKEGGTGKDEKLFF. The CDR3 DNA is TGTGCCAGCAGCTTTAAAGAAGGGGGCACAGGAAAAGATGAAAAACTGTTTTTT. Variable domain in full (rest from reference TRBV5-5 and TRBJ1-4): DAGVTQSPTHLIKTRGQQVTLRCSPISGHKSVSWYQQVLGQGPQFIFQYYEKEERGRGNFPDRFSARQFPNYSSELNVNALLLGDSALYLCASSFKEGGTGKDEKLFFGSGTQLSVL.

This clonotype was recorded a few times. The chain is built from TRBV11-2 and TRBJ2-4; D gene uncertain. V lost 4 bases and J lost 6, with 13 bases in between. Germline V gives CDR1 SGHAT, CDR2 FQNNGV. The CDR3 consists of 14 residues. CDR3 region: CASSYDRTLNIQYF. Written as DNA, the CDR3 is TGTGCCAGCAGCTACGATCGGACCCTAAACATTCAGTACTTC.

This clonotype showed up many times. The chain is built from TRBV10-3 and TRBJ2-3, with 11 bases identical to TRBD2. CDR3 length: 14 amino acids. The trim removed 8 bases at V and 3 bases at J, leaving 4 bases unmatched. CDR1 is ENHRY, CDR2 SYGVKD, per germline. CDR3: CAIATSGMTDTQYF. The CDR3 nucleotides are TGTGCCATCGCGACTAGCGGGATGACAGATACGCAGTATTTT.

A word on this clonotype: Being one base from a much bigger clone, this may be a read error. V is TRBV3-1 and J is TRBJ2-2; 9 bases fit TRBD2. This CDR3 has 14 amino acids. The germline V gene has CDR1 LGHDT and CDR2 YNNKEL (reference sequence). The chain's CDR3 is CVSSQVAGAGELFF. CDR3 in DNA: TGTGTCAGCAGCCAAGTAGCGGGAGCCGGGGAGCTGTTTTTT.

This clonotype was recorded at least ten times. In DNA form, the CDR3 reads TGTGCCAGCAGTCCCGGACAGCTAGCTAGAGGGAATCAGCCCCAGCATTTT. It yields the protein CASSPGQLARGNQPQHF. This chain connects TRBV6-2 or TRBV6-3 to TRBJ1-5; weak D call: TRBD1 (6 bases). V shed 5 bases and J shed 4 bases, with 21 bases lying between them. The CDR3 is 17 residues long. Looked up from germline, CDR1 is MNHEY and CDR2 is SVGEGT.

This clonotype was detected only a few times. This chain connects TRBV11-3 to TRBJ2-3; D uncertain. Trimming pared 6 bases from V and 2 bases from J, leaving 15 bases between. In germline, CDR1 is SGHNT, CDR2 YENEEA. The CDR3 is 15 amino acids. CDR3 sequence (DNA): TGTGCCAGCAGGAATAGAAGAGACCTCACAGATACGCAGTATTTT. This sequence encodes CASRNRRDLTDTQYF. Complete variable domain (other parts from reference TRBV11-3 and TRBJ2-3): EAGVVQSPRYKIIEKKQPVAFWCNPISGHNTLYWYLQNLGQGPELLIRYENEEAVDDSQLPKDRFSAERLKGVDSTLKIQPAELGDSAVYLCASRNRRDLTDTQYFGPGTRLTVL.

This clonotype has only a few counts. V is TRBV29-1 and J is TRBJ2-1, with D uncertain. This CDR3 region has 10 residues. V dropped 7 bases and J dropped 3 bases, with 4 bases sitting between them. The V gene's germline CDR1 is SQVTM and CDR2 ANQGSEA. This CDR3 is CSGYYNEQFF. In nucleotides, the CDR3 is TGCAGCGGATACTACAATGAGCAGTTCTTC.

This clonotype was picked up many times. The V gene is TRBV29-1, the J gene TRBJ1-1; the match to TRBD1 covers 8 bases. This CDR3 is 15 amino acids long. The germline V gene has CDR1 SQVTM and CDR2 ANQGSEA. J lost 7 bases, V lost 0 bases, and 10 bases had no gene match. The CDR3: CSVEDIGRGLDEAFF. The CDR3 nucleotides read TGCAGCGTTGAAGATATCGGCAGGGGGCTTGATGAAGCTTTCTTT.

The chain couples TRBV6-1 to TRBJ2-3; D may match TRBD1 or TRBD2 (5 bases each). This CDR3 has 14 amino acids. Trimming cost V 5 bases and J 0 bases, with 9 bases left between them. Germline assignment: CDR1 MNHNS and CDR2 SASEGT. The DNA for the CDR3 is TGTGCCAGCAGTACCGGGACGAGCACAGATACGCAGTATTTT. Encoded protein: CASSTGTSTDTQYF.

This clonotype has only one observation. This sequence joins TRBV6-6 and TRBJ2-4; a possible D gene is TRBD1 (6 bases). CDR3 length: 15 residues. The germline V gene has CDR1 MNHNY and CDR2 SVGAGI (reference sequence). V lost 2 bases to trimming and J lost 0 bases, with 8 bases between them. Here the CDR3 reads CASSYRTVAKNIQYF. As DNA, the CDR3 is TGTGCCAGCAGTTACCGGACAGTAGCCAAAAACATTCAGTACTTC.

The chain employs TRBV29-1 and TRBJ2-1; weak D call: TRBD2 (6 bases). There are 16 residues in the CDR3. The V and J ends lost 1 base and 4 bases respectively, with 17 bases between them. Germline V CDR1 and CDR2: SQVTM, ANQGSEA. CDR3: CSVEGGEPPSYNEQFF. The CDR3 DNA follows: TGCAGCGTTGAAGGGGGGGAACCACCCTCATACAATGAGCAGTTCTTC.